These 27 T cell receptor beta chains were all obtained from the same sample, sequenced in a study of blood T cell repertoires in COVID-19. This table comes from immunoSEQ multiplex PCR, and its TCRdb copy is limited to in-frame clones, with some not included. The table includes around 100,000 clones, approximately 84% detected once. The sequencing sample was made of peripheral blood. The origin of the receptors is a human donor in a cohort sampled during active or convalescent COVID-19.

This clone was seen a single time. The genes are TRBV6-5 and TRBJ2-3; D is perhaps TRBD2 (6 bases). This CDR3 has 15 residues. V was clipped by 8 bases and J by 8 bases, with 23 bases between them. The germline V gene encodes CDR1 MNHEY and CDR2 SVGAGI. The CDR3 reads CASLRGGAPLGTQYF. The CDR3 bases are TGTGCCAGCTTGCGGGGTGGGGCCCCCCTAGGTACGCAGTATTTT.

J is TRBJ2-5 and V is TRBV28; TRBD2 is a possible D gene (5 bases). The CDR3 has 12 amino acids. The germline gives CDR1 MDHEN, CDR2 SYDVKM. V lost 4 bases to trimming and J lost 10 bases, with 13 bases between them. CDR3 in amino acids: CASSSGLEVQYF. Here the CDR3 DNA reads TGTGCCAGCAGTTCTGGTCTGGAGGTCCAGTACTTC.

This clone occurred once. The chain has TRBV9 and TRBJ1-2, with D unclear. Looked up from germline, CDR1 is SGDLS and CDR2 is YYNGEE. The CDR3 contains 12 residues. Trimming took 0 bases from V and 8 from J, leaving 8 bases between them. In DNA, the CDR3 is TGTGCCAGCAGCGTAGCCGGGATCGGCTACACCTTC. Amino acids: CASSVAGIGYTF.

In DNA, the CDR3 is TGTGCCAGCAGACAACTGGGACAGCCGACAGATACGCAGTATTTT. Protein sequence: CASRQLGQPTDTQYF. The V and J genes are TRBV7-6 and TRBJ2-3; 7 bases agree with TRBD1. Germline V gene data show CDR1 as SGHVS and CDR2 as FNYEAQ. The V and J ends lost 6 bases and 3 bases, in that order; junction bases with no gene match: 9. The CDR3 spans 15 residues. The variable domain in full, with the rest retrieved from reference TRBV7-6 and TRBJ2-3, is GAGVSQSPRYKVTKRGQDVALRCDPISGHVSLYWYRQALGQGPEFLTYFNYEAQQDKSGLPNDRFSAERPEGSISTLTIQRTEQRDSAMYRCASRQLGQPTDTQYFGPGTRLTVL.

The chain couples TRBV13 to TRBJ2-1; tentatively, D is TRBD2 (5 bases). V lost 6 bases and J lost 7, with 16 bases in between. Germline CDR1 PRHDT, CDR2 FYEKMQ (reference sequence). This CDR3 has 14 amino acids. In nucleotides, the CDR3 is TGTGCCAGCAGGGATGGAGGATTTCGGAATGAGCAGTTCTTC. Translating it yields CASRDGGFRNEQFF.

The chain combines TRBV18 with TRBJ2-3; 7 bases line up with TRBD2. The germline V gene encodes CDR1 KGHSH and CDR2 LQKENI. The CDR3 covers 15 residues. The ends lost 4 bases at V and 6 bases at J; junction bases unmatched: 10. The CDR3 DNA reads TGTGCCAGCTCACTCCGGGACTACACCGTTGATACGCAGTATTTT. Translating it yields CASSLRDYTVDTQYF.

The rearrangement joins TRBV30 to TRBJ2-5; 8 nucleotides align to TRBD1. The ends lost 5 bases at V and 4 bases at J; junction bases unmatched: 9. This CDR3 is 14 amino acids long. Germline values: CDR1 GTSNPN, CDR2 SVGIG (reference sequence). Here the CDR3 reads CAWADRGFRETQYF. The CDR3, as DNA: TGTGCCTGGGCTGACAGGGGCTTTAGAGAGACCCAGTACTTC.

The CDR3 here is CASSQGTGSMETQYF. The CDR3 DNA reads TGCGCCAGCAGCCAGGGGACAGGGTCCATGGAGACCCAGTACTTC. The chain recombines TRBV4-1 with TRBJ2-5, with TRBD1 identical over 9 bases. The germline gives CDR1 MGHRA, CDR2 YSYEKL. The J segment lost 5 bases and the V segment lost 3 bases, leaving 7 bases of the junction unmatched. This CDR3 region has 15 residues.

The chain links TRBV11-3 to TRBJ1-2; D may be TRBD1 (6 bases). This CDR3 is 14 amino acids long. CDR1 SGHNT and CDR2 YENEEA come from the germline V gene. V lost 2 bases to trimming and J lost 8 bases, with 15 bases between them. DNA of the CDR3: TGTGCCAGCAGCTTAAACAGGGCGTCGTGGGGCTACACCTTC. Translating it yields CASSLNRASWGYTF. The full variable domain, rest sourced from reference TRBV11-3 and TRBJ1-2, is EAGVVQSPRYKIIEKKQPVAFWCNPISGHNTLYWYLQNLGQGPELLIRYENEEAVDDSQLPKDRFSAERLKGVDSTLKIQPAELGDSAVYLCASSLNRASWGYTFGSGTRLTVV.

Here the CDR3 DNA reads TGTGCCAGCAGCCAAGGTTTCAGCTACAATGAGCAGTTCTTC. Its translation: CASSQGFSYNEQFF. The chain uses TRBV14 and TRBJ2-1, with D unresolved. Germline CDR1 SGHDN, CDR2 FVKESK. V was shortened by 1 base and J by 3 bases, with 7 bases between the two germline ends. The CDR3 is 14 amino acids.

The CDR3 DNA is TGTGCCACCAGTGATTTGAGACAGGTTGATACGCAGTATTTT. It encodes CATSDLRQVDTQYF. The chain joins TRBV24-1 to TRBJ2-3, with a possible D match to TRBD1 (6 bases). The CDR3 runs 14 residues. The germline V and J ends were trimmed by 0 bases and 6 bases, with 9 bases remaining between them. Looked up from germline, CDR1 is KGHDR and CDR2 is SFDVKD.

The chain carries TRBV19 and TRBJ1-5; D may be TRBD1 (6 bases). Germline V gene lookup returns CDR1 LNHDA and CDR2 SQIVND (reference sequence). The CDR3 has 14 residues. The V end was cut by 6 bases, the J end by 4 bases, with 13 bases between. In DNA, the CDR3 is TGTGCCAGTAGCCTCGCACAGGGTAATCAGCCCCAGCATTTT. This translates into CASSLAQGNQPQHF.

This chain uses TRBV7-2 with TRBJ1-6; D uncertain. CDR3 length equals 15 residues. The germline V and J ends were trimmed by 5 bases and 6 bases, with 14 bases remaining between them. Germline V lookup: CDR1 SGHTA, CDR2 FQGNSA. The CDR3 bases are TGTGCCAGCAGCGACTCAAGAGACGTTAATTCACCCCTCCACTTT. As protein: CASSDSRDVNSPLHF.

V gene TRBV6-5 combines with J gene TRBJ2-5; 7 nucleotides match TRBD2. This CDR3 is built from 15 residues. Germline CDR1 reads MNHEY; CDR2 reads SVGAGI. V shed 0 bases and J 2 bases; nucleotides not matched to a gene: 3. CDR3 DNA sequence: TGTGCCAGCAGTTACTCGGCCGGGGGGCAAGAGACCCAGTACTTC. This encodes CASSYSAGGQETQYF.

Written as DNA, the CDR3 is TGTGCCAGCAGCTTAAACGGAGGAACAGATACGCAGTATTTT. It translates to CASSLNGGTDTQYF. The chain recombines TRBV7-2 with TRBJ2-3, with D maybe TRBD2 (5 bases). Germline V gene lookup returns CDR1 SGHTA and CDR2 FQGNSA. CDR3 size: 14 residues. Trimming cost V 2 bases and J 3 bases, with 9 bases left between them.

This chain uses TRBV11-2 with TRBJ1-6, with 10 bases matching TRBD1. This CDR3 is 16 amino acids long. Germline V lookup: CDR1 SGHAT, CDR2 FQNNGV. Unmatched junction bases numbered 10, after V lost 5 bases and J lost 9 bases. This chain's CDR3 is CASSRGTGDVFSPLHF. The DNA for the CDR3 is TGTGCCAGCAGCCGGGGGACAGGGGACGTTTTTTCACCCCTCCACTTT.

This sequence joins TRBV19 and TRBJ1-1; TRBD1 is a possible D gene (6 bases). CDR1 is LNHDA, CDR2 SQIVND, per germline (reference sequence). The CDR3 has 15 amino acids. Trimming took off 2 bases at V and 4 bases at J, with 14 bases between the two ends. The CDR3 DNA follows: TGTGCCAGTAGTATACCGGGGAGGGGGGGCACTGAAGCTTTCTTT. It translates to CASSIPGRGGTEAFF.

This clone turned up a few times. Distinct nucleotide sequences in the sample also encode this CDR3. The rearrangement links TRBV4-1 to TRBJ1-1; 8 positions agree with TRBD1. J was trimmed by 2 bases and V by 0 bases; bases with no gene match: 5. This CDR3 region has 16 residues. Germline CDR1 and CDR2: MGHRA and YSYEKL. The CDR3 coding sequence is TGCGCCAGCAGCCAAGATATTGGACAGGGTAACACTGAAGCTTTCTTT. It specifies CASSQDIGQGNTEAFF.

V and J are TRBV18 and TRBJ1-6; 7 bases match TRBD1. The trim removed 4 bases at V and 6 bases at J, leaving 9 bases unmatched. The CDR3 consists of 16 residues. Germline loops: CDR1 KGHSH, CDR2 LQKENI. The CDR3 DNA sequence: TGTGCCAGCTCACAACAGGGGTCGCAAGGTAATTCACCCCTCCACTTT. This encodes CASSQQGSQGNSPLHF.

The chain employs TRBV7-2 and TRBJ1-2; 9 nucleotides agree with TRBD1. The CDR3 totals 16 residues. The germline V gene encodes CDR1 SGHTA and CDR2 FQGNSA. V lost 4 bases, J lost 0 bases, and 6 bases stayed unmatched. In nucleotides, the CDR3 is TGTGCCAGCAGCTCACAGACAGGGGGAGCTAACTATGGCTACACCTTC. It translates to CASSSQTGGANYGYTF.

The chain links TRBV7-2 to TRBJ2-2; 8 nucleotides line up with TRBD2. Germline V gene data show CDR1 as SGHTA and CDR2 as FQGNSA. The ends lost 0 bases at V and 6 bases at J; junction bases unmatched: 9. The CDR3 totals 17 residues. The CDR3 here is CASSLARPGGPSGELFF. The CDR3 DNA sequence: TGTGCCAGCAGCTTAGCGCGACCGGGGGGGCCCTCCGGGGAGCTGTTTTTT. The full variable domain, completed using reference TRBV7-2 and TRBJ2-2, is GAGVSQSPSNKVTEKGKDVELRCDPISGHTALYWYRQSLGQGLEFLIYFQGNSAPDKSGLPSDRFSAERTGGSVSTLTIQRTQQEDSAVYLCASSLARPGGPSGELFFGEGSRLTVL.

The chain has TRBV28 and TRBJ2-1; the match to TRBD2 covers 12 bases. Germline CDR1 MDHEN, CDR2 SYDVKM. This CDR3 has 15 amino acids. The V segment lost 4 bases and the J segment 2 bases; nucleotides outside the gene matches: 0. The CDR3 loop is CASSSSGGAYNEQFF. CDR3 bases: TGTGCCAGCAGTTCTAGCGGGGGGGCCTACAATGAGCAGTTCTTC.

The gene calls are TRBV12-2 and TRBJ1-1; TRBD1, the D gene given by the table, was not confirmed from the DNA. TRBV12-2 is described as a pseudogene. The CDR3 covers 15 residues. CDR3 region: CASRSRQGVSTEAFF. The CDR3 DNA sequence: TGTGCAAGTCGCTCCCGACAGGGAGTTTCCACTGAAGCTTTCTTT.

In this sample, this clone turned up once. Here the CDR3 reads CASSPNQWYSYEQYF. The CDR3, as DNA: TGTGCCAGCAGCCCGAATCAGTGGTATTCCTACGAGCAGTACTTC. The V gene is TRBV9, the J gene TRBJ2-7, with unresolved D. V was trimmed by 4 bases and J by 1 base, leaving 15 bases between them. The CDR3 totals 15 residues. Germline CDR1 SGDLS, CDR2 YYNGEE.

The CDR3 sequence is CASSKLTGGRNNEQFF. The CDR3 nucleotides read TGCGCCAGCAGCAAGTTAACGGGGGGGAGGAACAATGAGCAGTTCTTC. V usage is TRBV4-3 and J usage is TRBJ2-1, with 8 bases lining up with TRBD2. Germline V lookup: CDR1 LGHNA, CDR2 YSLEER. V lost 5 bases and J lost 5; bases outside the gene matches: 11. This CDR3 has 16 residues.

The chain uses TRBV5-1 and TRBJ1-6; the match to TRBD1 covers 9 bases. The CDR3 extends over 15 amino acids. Looked up from germline, CDR1 is SGHRS and CDR2 is YFSETQ. The V gene end was trimmed by 4 bases and the J gene end by 10 bases; junction bases not matched to a gene: 9. The chain's CDR3 is CASSLRTGADSPLHF. As DNA, the CDR3 is TGCGCCAGCAGCCTACGGACAGGGGCGGACTCACCCCTCCACTTT.

Here the CDR3 DNA reads TGTGCCAGCAGCATCCAGGGCGGCACTGAAGCTTTCTTT. Amino acids: CASSIQGGTEAFF. The chain links TRBV7-3 to TRBJ1-1; D is possibly TRBD1 (5 bases). The CDR3 is 13 amino acids. The ends were cut back, 5 bases at V and 4 bases at J, with 11 bases in the middle. The germline V gene has CDR1 SGHTA and CDR2 FQGTGA.